The source of this T cell receptor beta chain is a study of CD8+ T cells in alopecia areata. The CDR3 has 11 amino acids. Trimming left V 8 bases short and J 6 bases short, with 9 bases between. CDR1 and CDR2 from the germline V gene are MNHNY and SVGAGI (reference sequence). Sequencing templates came from extracted RNA that was reverse transcribed into cDNA. Data came from immunoSEQ multiplex PCR; TCRdb stores just in-frame clones and leaves some out. Of 150,000 to 160,000 clones in the sample, more than 45% were seen once. This clone was seen a few times. Here the sequenced sample was CD8+ T cells sorted from blood, taken at week 0. The chain carries TRBV6-6 and TRBJ2-3, with D possibly TRBD1 on 6 matching bases. The clonotype comes from a human donor with alopecia areata. CDR3 coding DNA: TGTGCCAGCGCAGGGGTGGATACGCAGTATTTT. Amino acids: CASAGVDTQYF.